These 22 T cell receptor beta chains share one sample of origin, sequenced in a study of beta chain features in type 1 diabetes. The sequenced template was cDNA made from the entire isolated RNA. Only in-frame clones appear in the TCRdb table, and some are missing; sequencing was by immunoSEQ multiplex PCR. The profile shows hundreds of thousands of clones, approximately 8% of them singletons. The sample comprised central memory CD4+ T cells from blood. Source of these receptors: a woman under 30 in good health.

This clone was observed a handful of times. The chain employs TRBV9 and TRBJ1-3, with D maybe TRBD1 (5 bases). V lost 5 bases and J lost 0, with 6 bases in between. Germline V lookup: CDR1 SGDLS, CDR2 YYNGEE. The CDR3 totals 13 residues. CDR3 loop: CASSGASGNTIYF. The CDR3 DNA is TGTGCCAGCAGTGGGGCCTCTGGAAACACCATATATTTT.

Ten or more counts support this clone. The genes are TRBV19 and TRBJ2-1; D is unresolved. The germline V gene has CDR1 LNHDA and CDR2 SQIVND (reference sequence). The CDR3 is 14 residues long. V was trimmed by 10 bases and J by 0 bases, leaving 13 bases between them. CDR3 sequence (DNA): TGTGCCACCCACCGTGGGGACTCCTACAATGAGCAGTTCTTC. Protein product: CATHRGDSYNEQFF.

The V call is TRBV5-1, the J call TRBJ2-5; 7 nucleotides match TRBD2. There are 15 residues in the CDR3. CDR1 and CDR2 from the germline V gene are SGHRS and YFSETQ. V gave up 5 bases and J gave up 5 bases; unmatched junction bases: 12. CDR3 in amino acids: CASSKAGRGEETQYF. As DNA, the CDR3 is TGCGCCAGCAGTAAGGCGGGGAGGGGTGAGGAGACCCAGTACTTC.

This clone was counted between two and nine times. CDR3 residues: CASSMAGTAGHTQYF. CDR3 coding DNA: TGTGCCAGTAGTATGGCTGGGACAGCCGGACATACGCAGTATTTT. This rearrangement joins TRBV19 to TRBJ2-3; 7 positions match TRBD1. CDR3 length: 15 residues. The V gene's germline CDR1 is LNHDA and CDR2 SQIVND (reference sequence). V lost 3 bases, J lost 7 bases, and 10 bases stayed unmatched.

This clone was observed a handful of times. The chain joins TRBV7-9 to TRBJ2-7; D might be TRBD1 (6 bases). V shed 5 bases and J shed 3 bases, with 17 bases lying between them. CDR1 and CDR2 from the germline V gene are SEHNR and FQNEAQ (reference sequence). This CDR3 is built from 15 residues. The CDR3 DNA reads TGTGCCAGCAGCCCAATCGGACAGCCCCTCTACGAGCAGTACTTC. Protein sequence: CASSPIGQPLYEQYF.

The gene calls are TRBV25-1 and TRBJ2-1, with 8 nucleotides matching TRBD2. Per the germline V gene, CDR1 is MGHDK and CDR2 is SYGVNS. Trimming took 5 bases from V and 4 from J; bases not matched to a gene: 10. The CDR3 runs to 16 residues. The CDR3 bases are TGTGCCAGCAGTCGGCGGGAGAGCGGGGGATACAATGAGCAGTTCTTC. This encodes CASSRRESGGYNEQFF.

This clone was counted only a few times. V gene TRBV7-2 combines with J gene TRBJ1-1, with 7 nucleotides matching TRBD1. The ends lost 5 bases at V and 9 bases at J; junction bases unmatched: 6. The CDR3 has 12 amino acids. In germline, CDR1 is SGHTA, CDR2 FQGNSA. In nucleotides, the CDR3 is TGTGCCAGCAGCCCCCCGGGACAGCAAGCTTTCTTT. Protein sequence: CASSPPGQQAFF. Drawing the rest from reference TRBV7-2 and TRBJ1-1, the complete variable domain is GAGVSQSPSNKVTEKGKDVELRCDPISGHTALYWYRQSLGQGLEFLIYFQGNSAPDKSGLPSDRFSAERTGGSVSTLTIQRTQQEDSAVYLCASSPPGQQAFFGQGTRLTVV.

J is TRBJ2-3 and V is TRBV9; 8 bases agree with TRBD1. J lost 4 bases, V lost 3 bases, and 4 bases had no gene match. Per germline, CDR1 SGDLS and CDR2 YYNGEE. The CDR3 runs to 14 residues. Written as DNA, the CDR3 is TGTGCCAGCAGCGCAACACAGGGGGCAGATACGCAGTATTTT. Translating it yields CASSATQGADTQYF.

CDR3 nucleotides: TGCGCCAGCGGATCTGGGGATACGCAGTATTTT. It yields the protein CASGSGDTQYF. The chain couples TRBV5-1 to TRBJ2-3; no reliable D call. V was clipped by 7 bases and J by 6 bases, with 9 bases between them. CDR1 is SGHRS, CDR2 YFSETQ, per germline. The CDR3 has 11 residues.

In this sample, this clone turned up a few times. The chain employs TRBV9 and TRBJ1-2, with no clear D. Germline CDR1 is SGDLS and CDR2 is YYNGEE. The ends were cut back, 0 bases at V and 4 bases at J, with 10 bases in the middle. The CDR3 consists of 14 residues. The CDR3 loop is CASSVDWGGYGYTF. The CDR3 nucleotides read TGTGCCAGCAGCGTAGATTGGGGTGGCTATGGCTACACCTTC. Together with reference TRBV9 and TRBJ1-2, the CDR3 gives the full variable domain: DSGVTQTPKHLITATGQRVTLRCSPRSGDLSVYWYQQSLDQGLQFLIQYYNGEERAKGNILERFSAQQFPDLHSELNLSSLELGDSALYFCASSVDWGGYGYTFGSGTRLTVV.

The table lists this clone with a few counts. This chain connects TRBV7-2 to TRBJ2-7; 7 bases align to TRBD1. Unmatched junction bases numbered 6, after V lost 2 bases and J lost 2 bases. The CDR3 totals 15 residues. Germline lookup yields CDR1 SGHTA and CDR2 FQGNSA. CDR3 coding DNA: TGTGCCAGCAGCTTAAATACCGGGACAGCCTACGAGCAGTACTTC. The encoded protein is CASSLNTGTAYEQYF.

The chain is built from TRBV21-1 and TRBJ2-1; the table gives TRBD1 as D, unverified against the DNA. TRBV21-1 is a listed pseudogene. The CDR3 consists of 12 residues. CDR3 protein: CASRGGQDGQFF. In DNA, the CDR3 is TGTGCCAGCAGGGGAGGACAGGACGGGCAGTTCTTC.

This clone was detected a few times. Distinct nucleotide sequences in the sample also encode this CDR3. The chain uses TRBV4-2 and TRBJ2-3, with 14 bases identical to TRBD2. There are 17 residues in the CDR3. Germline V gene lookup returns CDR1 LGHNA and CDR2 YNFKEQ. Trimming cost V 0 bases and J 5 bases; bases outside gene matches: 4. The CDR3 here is CASSQDRTSGRKDTQYF. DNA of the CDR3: TGTGCCAGCAGCCAAGATAGGACTAGCGGGAGGAAAGATACGCAGTATTTT.

CDR3 nucleotides: TGTGCTAGTGGAACAGGGGAGGGGACTGAAGCTTTCTTT. Translated: CASGTGEGTEAFF. The rearrangement joins TRBV12-5 to TRBJ1-1; 7 positions match TRBD1. CDR1 LGHNT and CDR2 FRNRAP come from the germline V gene. The CDR3 runs 13 residues. J lost 5 bases, V lost 6 bases, and 6 bases had no gene match.

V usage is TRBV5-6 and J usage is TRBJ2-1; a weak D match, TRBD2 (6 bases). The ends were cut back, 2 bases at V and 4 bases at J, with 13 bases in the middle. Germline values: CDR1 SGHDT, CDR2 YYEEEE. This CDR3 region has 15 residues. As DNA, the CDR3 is TGTGCCAGCAGCTTAAGGGTAGCGGAGTACAATGAGCAGTTCTTC. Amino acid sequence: CASSLRVAEYNEQFF.

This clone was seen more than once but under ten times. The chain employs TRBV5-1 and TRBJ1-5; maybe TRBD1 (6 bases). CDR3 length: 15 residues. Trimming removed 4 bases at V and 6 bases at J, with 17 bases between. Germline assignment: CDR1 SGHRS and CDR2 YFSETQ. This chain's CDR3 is CASSEGGGQGQPQHF. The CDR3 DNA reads TGCGCCAGCAGCGAGGGTGGGGGGCAAGGTCAGCCCCAGCATTTT.

The CDR3 nucleotides read TGTGCCAGCAGGATGGGTAATGAAAAACTGTTTTTT. This gives the protein CASRMGNEKLFF. The rearrangement uses TRBV28 and TRBJ1-4; D is unclear. V lost 6 bases and J lost 4, with 6 bases in between. The germline gives CDR1 MDHEN, CDR2 SYDVKM. This CDR3 is built from 12 residues.

CDR3 DNA sequence: TGTGCCAGTAGTAACGACAGGGGTCGTGGCTACACCTTC. Protein sequence: CASSNDRGRGYTF. The chain combines TRBV19 with TRBJ1-2; 8 nucleotides align to TRBD1. J gave up 7 bases and V 4 bases, and 5 bases lay outside the gene matches. The CDR3 covers 13 residues. From germline, CDR1 is LNHDA and CDR2 SQIVND (reference sequence).

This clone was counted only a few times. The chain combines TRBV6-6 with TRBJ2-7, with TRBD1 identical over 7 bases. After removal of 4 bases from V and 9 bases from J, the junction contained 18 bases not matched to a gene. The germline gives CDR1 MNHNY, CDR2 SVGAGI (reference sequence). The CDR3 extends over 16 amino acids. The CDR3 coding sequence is TGTGCCAGCAGTTTTAGTGATGACAGGGACCGAACTGGGCAGTACTTC. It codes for CASSFSDDRDRTGQYF.

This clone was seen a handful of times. The CDR3 loop reads CASSEAGGPNNEQFF. The CDR3 DNA reads TGTGCCAGCTCTGAGGCGGGAGGGCCGAATAATGAGCAGTTCTTC. The V and J genes are TRBV18 and TRBJ2-1, with TRBD2 matching over 9 bases. In germline, CDR1 is KGHSH, CDR2 LQKENI. J lost 7 bases, V lost 6 bases, and 10 bases had no gene match. The CDR3 runs to 15 residues.

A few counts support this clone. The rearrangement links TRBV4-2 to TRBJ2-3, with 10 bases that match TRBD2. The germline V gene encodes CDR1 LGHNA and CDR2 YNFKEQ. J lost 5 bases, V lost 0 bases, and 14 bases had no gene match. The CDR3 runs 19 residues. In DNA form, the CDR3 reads TGTGCCAGCAGCCAAGAAGGACAGAGCGGGAGGGCCCATAGAGATACGCAGTATTTT. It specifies CASSQEGQSGRAHRDTQYF.

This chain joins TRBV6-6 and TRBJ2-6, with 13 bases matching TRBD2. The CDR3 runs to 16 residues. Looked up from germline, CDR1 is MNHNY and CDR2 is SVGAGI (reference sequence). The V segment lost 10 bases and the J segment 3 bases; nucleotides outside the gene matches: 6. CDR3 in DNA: TGTGCCACTTCACTAGCGGGAGGGTTTGGGGCCAACGTCCTGACTTTC. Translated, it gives CATSLAGGFGANVLTF.